A selection of T cell receptor beta chains follows, all from one sample in a study of cytomegalovirus exposure and HLA in healthy donors. The protocol was immunoSEQ multiplex PCR, while the TCRdb copy is restricted to in-frame clones and leaves out a portion. The sample has approximately 130,000 clones, roughly 9% seen once; the top ten hold more than 6.5%. Sequenced input: PBMCs. Source of these receptors: a woman aged 40 to 50 in good health and CMV-seropositive. Both conserved end residues are part of each CDR3. Fields, in order: clone size, J gene, D gene, V gene, CDR3 protein, CDR3 DNA. D genes are given only for firm matches. A clone size is listed for some rows: how often the clone was seen (once, few, many), or a class if it is expanded.

clone size: .
J gene: TRBJ1-5
D gene: .
V gene: TRBV10-3
CDR3 protein: CAISDTASNQPQHF
CDR3 DNA: TGTGCCATCAGTGACACTGCTAGCAATCAGCCCCAGCATTTT

clone size: .
J gene: TRBJ2-5
D gene: TRBD2
V gene: TRBV7-2
CDR3 protein: CASSLGTSGGGKTQYF
CDR3 DNA: TGTGCCAGCAGCCTTGGGACTAGCGGGGGGGGGAAGACCCAGTACTTC

clone size: few
J gene: TRBJ1-2
D gene: TRBD1
V gene: TRBV7-8
CDR3 protein: CASSRQGLDYGYTF
CDR3 DNA: TGTGCCAGCAGCCGACAGGGCTTAGACTATGGCTACACCTTC

clone size: few
J gene: TRBJ2-7
D gene: .
V gene: TRBV7-8
CDR3 protein: CASSFLGPTGQGEQYF
CDR3 DNA: TGTGCCAGCAGCTTCCTTGGCCCAACAGGCCAGGGCGAGCAGTACTTC

clone size: few
J gene: TRBJ2-7
D gene: TRBD1
V gene: TRBV27
CDR3 protein: CASSLLQGAFPGPYEQYF
CDR3 DNA: TGTGCCAGCAGTTTACTACAGGGGGCCTTTCCCGGGCCCTACGAGCAGTACTTC

clone size: .
J gene: TRBJ2-7
D gene: .
V gene: TRBV6-6
CDR3 protein: CASSYGTAGPSYEQYF
CDR3 DNA: TGTGCCAGCAGTTACGGCACGGCAGGTCCTTCCTACGAGCAGTACTTC

clone size: .
J gene: TRBJ1-1
D gene: .
V gene: TRBV9
CDR3 protein: CASSPNSVGRGEAFF
CDR3 DNA: TGTGCCAGCAGCCCAAATTCGGTGGGGCGCGGTGAAGCTTTCTTT

clone size: few
J gene: TRBJ2-3
D gene: .
V gene: TRBV27
CDR3 protein: CASSFTGPRTDTQYF
CDR3 DNA: TGTGCCAGCAGTTTCACAGGTCCCCGCACAGATACGCAGTATTTT

clone size: .
J gene: TRBJ2-5
D gene: .
V gene: TRBV5-4
CDR3 protein: CASSRQETQYF
CDR3 DNA: TGTGCCAGCTCCCGGCAAGAGACCCAGTACTTC

clone size: .
J gene: TRBJ1-4
D gene: TRBD1
V gene: TRBV19
CDR3 protein: CASSPRTGGAHEKLFF
CDR3 DNA: TGTGCCAGTAGTCCTAGGACAGGGGGCGCGCATGAAAAACTGTTTTTT

clone size: .
J gene: TRBJ1-5
D gene: TRBD1
V gene: TRBV2
CDR3 protein: CASSIQGAAQPQHF
CDR3 DNA: TGTGCCAGCAGTATACAGGGGGCCGCTCAGCCCCAGCATTTT

clone size: .
J gene: TRBJ1-2
D gene: TRBD1
V gene: TRBV18
CDR3 protein: CASSLDRENYGYTF
CDR3 DNA: TGTGCCAGCTCTTTGGACAGGGAGAACTATGGCTACACCTTC

clone size: few
J gene: TRBJ2-7
D gene: .
V gene: TRBV5-1
CDR3 protein: CASSFFGESYEQYF
CDR3 DNA: .

clone size: few
J gene: TRBJ1-1
D gene: .
V gene: TRBV11-2
CDR3 protein: CASSLTGRVTEAFF
CDR3 DNA: TGTGCCAGCAGCTTAACAGGGCGGGTCACTGAAGCTTTCTTT

clone size: .
J gene: TRBJ1-2
D gene: .
V gene: TRBV4-1
CDR3 protein: CASSRGFPNYGYTF
CDR3 DNA: TGCGCCAGCAGCAGGGGTTTCCCAAACTATGGCTACACCTTC

clone size: few
J gene: TRBJ1-1
D gene: .
V gene: TRBV5-1
CDR3 protein: CASSLGLGGEAFF
CDR3 DNA: TGCGCCAGCAGCTTGGGCTTAGGGGGTGAAGCTTTCTTT

clone size: few
J gene: TRBJ2-3
D gene: TRBD2
V gene: TRBV15
CDR3 protein: CATSRDKGRGGRNTQYF
CDR3 DNA: TGTGCCACCAGCAGAGATAAGGGGCGGGGGGGCAGGAATACGCAGTATTTT

clone size: few
J gene: TRBJ2-2
D gene: .
V gene: TRBV6-5
CDR3 protein: CASSLNTGELFF
CDR3 DNA: TGTGCCAGCAGCTTAAACACCGGGGAGCTGTTTTTT

clone size: medium-sized
J gene: TRBJ2-3
D gene: .
V gene: TRBV6-1
CDR3 protein: CASSEDEGAANTDTQYF
CDR3 DNA: TGTGCCAGCAGTGAAGATGAGGGAGCGGCAAACACAGATACGCAGTATTTT

clone size: .
J gene: TRBJ2-7
D gene: TRBD1
V gene: TRBV19
CDR3 protein: CASGQDVTYEQYF
CDR3 DNA: TGTGCCAGTGGACAGGATGTTACCTACGAGCAGTACTTC

clone size: few
J gene: TRBJ1-5
D gene: .
V gene: TRBV7-8
CDR3 protein: CASSSRTDNQPQHF
CDR3 DNA: TGTGCCAGCAGCTCCCGGACAGACAATCAGCCCCAGCATTTT

clone size: .
J gene: TRBJ1-5
D gene: .
V gene: TRBV19
CDR3 protein: CASSNRVNQPQHF
CDR3 DNA: TGTGCCAGTAGTAACAGGGTGAATCAGCCCCAGCATTTT

clone size: few
J gene: TRBJ2-7
D gene: .
V gene: TRBV2
CDR3 protein: CASSEVISKGIFYEQYF
CDR3 DNA: TGTGCCAGCAGTGAGGTAATCAGTAAGGGGATATTCTACGAGCAGTACTTC

clone size: few
J gene: TRBJ2-1
D gene: .
V gene: TRBV5-1
CDR3 protein: CASSLGGDNEQFF
CDR3 DNA: TGCGCCAGCAGCTTAGGAGGGGACAATGAGCAGTTCTTC

clone size: few
J gene: TRBJ2-3
D gene: .
V gene: TRBV9
CDR3 protein: CASSIPILARYTDTQYF
CDR3 DNA: TGTGCCAGCAGCATTCCGATTTTAGCAAGATACACAGATACGCAGTATTTT

clone size: .
J gene: TRBJ1-4
D gene: .
V gene: TRBV4-3
CDR3 protein: CASSQVGRGKLFF
CDR3 DNA: TGCGCCAGCAGCCAAGTCGGCCGGGGAAAACTGTTTTTT

clone size: few
J gene: TRBJ2-3
D gene: .
V gene: TRBV9
CDR3 protein: CASSYAGRSTDTQYF
CDR3 DNA: TGTGCCAGCAGCTACGCGGGCCGCAGCACAGATACGCAGTATTTT

clone size: few
J gene: TRBJ2-1
D gene: .
V gene: TRBV7-2
CDR3 protein: CASSLGWAGEGEQFF
CDR3 DNA: TGTGCCAGCAGCTTAGGTTGGGCAGGGGAAGGTGAGCAGTTCTTC

clone size: .
J gene: TRBJ2-1
D gene: TRBD2
V gene: TRBV7-9
CDR3 protein: CASSFSPGTSGGSEQFF
CDR3 DNA: TGTGCCAGCAGCTTTAGTCCCGGGACTAGCGGGGGGTCCGAGCAGTTCTTC

clone size: few
J gene: TRBJ1-2
D gene: TRBD1
V gene: TRBV27
CDR3 protein: CASSLAGTGYGYTF
CDR3 DNA: TGTGCCAGCAGTCTCGCCGGGACAGGCTATGGCTACACCTTC

clone size: few
J gene: TRBJ1-1
D gene: TRBD1
V gene: TRBV6-5
CDR3 protein: CASSYVQGATEAFF
CDR3 DNA: TGTGCCAGCAGTTACGTACAGGGGGCGACTGAAGCTTTCTTT

clone size: few
J gene: TRBJ2-3
D gene: TRBD2
V gene: TRBV5-1
CDR3 protein: CASSLAASGGSDTQYF
CDR3 DNA: TGCGCCAGCAGCTTGGCTGCTAGCGGGGGTTCAGATACGCAGTATTTT

clone size: .
J gene: TRBJ2-7
D gene: TRBD2
V gene: TRBV27
CDR3 protein: CASSLSGLAGGFYEQYF
CDR3 DNA: TGTGCCAGCAGTTTATCCGGACTAGCGGGGGGATTCTACGAGCAGTACTTC

clone size: .
J gene: TRBJ1-1
D gene: TRBD1
V gene: TRBV14
CDR3 protein: CASSQAQGPMNTEAFF
CDR3 DNA: TGTGCCAGCAGCCAGGCACAGGGGCCCATGAACACTGAAGCTTTCTTT

clone size: few
J gene: TRBJ2-5
D gene: TRBD1
V gene: TRBV6-5
CDR3 protein: CASSRTRDSQETQYF
CDR3 DNA: TGTGCCAGCAGTAGGACTCGGGACAGCCAAGAGACCCAGTACTTC

clone size: few
J gene: TRBJ1-2
D gene: .
V gene: TRBV4-3
CDR3 protein: CASSHTDTVGYTF
CDR3 DNA: TGCGCCAGCAGTCATACGGACACGGTTGGCTACACCTTC

clone size: .
J gene: TRBJ2-3
D gene: .
V gene: TRBV7-3
CDR3 protein: CATSPGGTDTQYF
CDR3 DNA: TGTGCCACGTCCCCCGGGGGCACAGATACGCAGTATTTT

clone size: .
J gene: TRBJ2-1
D gene: .
V gene: TRBV5-1
CDR3 protein: CASSLAAGKDEQFF
CDR3 DNA: TGCGCCAGCAGCTTGGCTGCAGGGAAGGATGAGCAGTTCTTC

clone size: .
J gene: TRBJ2-4
D gene: .
V gene: TRBV5-1
CDR3 protein: CASSLEAAPGIQYF
CDR3 DNA: TGCGCCAGCAGCCTGGAAGCAGCGCCGGGCATTCAGTACTTC

clone size: few
J gene: TRBJ2-5
D gene: .
V gene: TRBV4-1
CDR3 protein: CASSQGGNQETQYF
CDR3 DNA: TGCGCCAGCAGCCAAGGCGGGAACCAAGAGACCCAGTACTTC

clone size: few
J gene: TRBJ2-5
D gene: TRBD1
V gene: TRBV7-2
CDR3 protein: CASSPDRVGEQYF
CDR3 DNA: TGTGCCAGCAGCCCGGACAGGGTTGGGGAGCAGTACTTC

clone size: .
J gene: TRBJ2-2
D gene: TRBD1
V gene: TRBV19
CDR3 protein: CASRDRPTGELFF
CDR3 DNA: TGTGCCAGTAGGGACAGGCCCACCGGGGAGCTGTTTTTT

clone size: .
J gene: TRBJ1-1
D gene: .
V gene: TRBV6-6
CDR3 protein: CASTERTEAFF
CDR3 DNA: TGTGCCAGCACCGAACGGACTGAAGCTTTCTTT

clone size: few
J gene: TRBJ2-7
D gene: TRBD1
V gene: TRBV7-9
CDR3 protein: CASSLDGTGGYEQYF
CDR3 DNA: TGTGCCAGCAGCTTAGATGGGACAGGGGGCTACGAGCAGTACTTC

clone size: few
J gene: TRBJ2-7
D gene: .
V gene: TRBV5-1
CDR3 protein: CASSLGRQTLTYEQYF
CDR3 DNA: TGCGCCAGCAGCTTGGGGCGACAGACCCTAACCTACGAGCAGTACTTC

clone size: few
J gene: TRBJ1-1
D gene: .
V gene: TRBV29-1
CDR3 protein: CSVRDMNTEAFF
CDR3 DNA: TGCAGCGTCCGGGACATGAACACTGAAGCTTTCTTT

clone size: .
J gene: TRBJ2-5
D gene: TRBD1
V gene: TRBV7-9
CDR3 protein: CASSQYRGQETQYF
CDR3 DNA: TGTGCCAGCAGTCAATACAGGGGCCAAGAGACCCAGTACTTC

clone size: few
J gene: TRBJ1-2
D gene: TRBD1
V gene: TRBV5-1
CDR3 protein: CASSRDRGYDNYGYTF
CDR3 DNA: TGCGCCAGCAGCCGGGACAGGGGATATGATAACTATGGCTACACCTTC